This T cell receptor beta chain comes out of a study of shared clonotypes between healthy human individuals (dated by TCRdb to between 2020 and 2021). Study-wide context: A few men and two women, aged 18 to 49 years, made up the cohort. Between about 0.8 and 9 billion PBMCs per donor were obtained by leukapheresis. Per donor, three plates each were used for CD4 naive and CD4 memory, two for CD8 naive, and one for CD8 memory. Blood TCR repertoires of roughly 5 healthy adults were deeply sequenced to estimate repertoire size and the extent of clonotype sharing between individuals. To increase sequencing depth and limit assay-specific biases, TCR repertoire library preparation and sequencing were carried out by different laboratories using diverse techniques.

Healthy HIV-negative adults with no recently reported acute infections or vaccinations were included as donors. Only Caucasian adults living in Nashville, Tennessee, USA were represented among the donors. CD4+ T cells were enriched by magnetic negative selection; naive cells were then positively selected on CD45RA, and the negative fraction formed the memory subset. Blood was obtained by leukapheresis, after which PBMCs were separated by Ficoll-Histopaque density gradient centrifugation and cryopreserved in liquid nitrogen vapor phase. Analytical flow cytometry was used to check the purity and quantity of every magnetically sorted T cell population. From each sorted fraction, genomic DNA was isolated and quantified by UV absorbance on a Nanodrop 2000c. TCR CDR3 regions were amplified from genomic DNA by multiplex PCR using the deep immunoSEQ assay. Extracted genomic DNA from each cell subset was distributed evenly across all wells of several immunoSEQ 96-well plates, and each plate was treated as a replicate. For sorted subsets, around 200 ng genomic DNA, equal to tens of thousands of T cell genomes, was loaded into each replicate PCR. Purified libraries were measured with a Qubit 3.0 fluorometer, size-checked on a Bioanalyzer 2100, and measured again with the KAPA Library Quantification kit. Every immunoSEQ 96-well plate was sequenced on a dedicated single-read 150-cycle Illumina NextSeq 550 flow cell. Per the source publication's procedure: Because the immunoSEQ output held only junctional sequences and lacked quality scores, the filtering could not match the filtering applied to full-length reads. To assign V/J genes and CDR3, sequences were annotated using PyIR, a Python wrapper for IgBLAST v1.9, with IMGT germline references. Reads with weak V/J assignments (E-value above 1e-6), missing CDR3, stop codons, out-of-frame junctions, or ambiguous translated residues were removed. V3J clonotypes were defined as sequences sharing the same inferred V gene, J gene, and CDR3 amino acid sequence. Percentage overlap between repertoires was calculated by dividing the number of shared unique clonotypes by the size of the smaller repertoire. Richness of each repertoire was evaluated using RTK rarefaction, the Chao1 estimator, and Recon v2.1 estimates of unobserved clonotypes. Generation probabilities were computed with OLGA for all TCRbeta clonotypes obtained by the gDNA method from several donors. The table was pulled from immuneACCESS by TCRdb, which kept in-frame rearrangements only. Such tables lose some clones; where checked, under half of the loss comes from unresolved V genes, and the rest has no known cause. The V and J calls and clone size come from that table; D and trimming were worked out from the DNA. The sample includes some 500,000 clones, with roughly 95% observed a single time. Around 0.067% of the sample belongs to the ten largest clones.

After removal of 7 bases from V and 4 bases from J, the junction retains 9 bases not matched to a gene. The CDR3, from cysteine to phenylalanine, totals 14 residues. Left in the record is the CDR3 DNA by itself, 42 bases read in frame from the first base. Reading the germline V gene gives CDR1 MDHEN and CDR2 SYDVKM. About this clone itself: The target of this receptor is not known. No much larger clone is present one base from it, and per-base qualities are unavailable.

The research as a whole found: Higher generation probabilities were observed for clonotypes shared by all four sorted-subset donors than for non-shared clonotypes. Because the study included only a small number of donors, the genetic and exposure-history diversity represented was limited. Pairwise subsampling led to the expectation that sequencing depth would affect the degree of clonotype sharing among donors. Sampling was restricted to blood, and TCR repertoires in tissue are likely to differ from TCR repertoires in blood. Rarefaction of sorted-subset datasets indicated incomplete sequencing despite the large sequencing depth. Sharing across a handful of donors was observed for around 4.8% of naive CD4, over 3% of naive CD8, over 2% of memory CD4, and roughly 0.4% of memory CD8 clonotypes. Naive subsets generally had larger estimated clonotype richness than memory subsets did.

The source material was naive CD4+ T cells sorted from blood. The cell subset or site label of this sample denotes: CD45RA+ positively selected. The rearrangement combines TRBV28 with TRBJ1-2; TRBD1 agrees with 7 junctional bases. The source is a woman between 25 and 40 years old in good health. The DNA sequence follows: TGTGCCAGCAATCCCGCCGGGACAGCCTATGGCTACACCTTC. It is translated as CASNPAGTAYGYTF.